This entry lists 3 T cell receptor beta chains sequenced from one sample in a study of tumor-infiltrating lymphocytes in primary liver carcinoma (dated by TCRdb to the late 2010s). Total RNA and DNA were co-extracted from around 20-30 mg of bulk tissue with the AllPrep DNA/RNA mini kit, without cell sorting. TCRdb shows the sequencer as Illumina HiSeq 2500. Starting from around 520 ng total RNA, TCRbeta-specific cDNA was produced by reverse transcription with a constant-region primer and ProtoScript II reverse transcriptase. Construction of the TCRbeta libraries relied on three nested rounds of multiplex PCR, following a slightly modified ARM-PCR procedure. Multiplex TRBV1-TRBV30 forward primers and a Cbeta reverse primer were used in the first two PCR rounds, each of which was run for roughly 10 cycles. TCRdb redid the processing of the public reads, applying fastp at Q25 and MiXCR, and retained in-frame beta chains. Records with the same CDR3 protein are collapsed into one entry carrying the most frequent genes and DNA. This sample is represented by 75,000 to 90,000 distinct CDR3 sequences; around 70% of them were singletons. The ten largest clones take up roughly a fifth of the sample.

Sequencing used liver tumor tissue from sampling region 1. The meaning of the sample's cell subset or site label: tumor region T1, superior pole. The receptors originated from a man aged 35-49 years with primary liver carcinoma and hepatitis B virus infection.

Of note for this clonotype: One end of the junction is discordant with germline, which a read error may explain. The J gene is TRBJ2-7, the V gene TRBV6-1, with TRBD2 matching 8 bases. Germline V gene lookup returns CDR1 MNHNS and CDR2 SASEGT. This CDR3 is 17 amino acids long. The CDR3 loop is CASSETLGGRINYEQYF. The CDR3 DNA is TGTGCAAGCAGTGAAACGCTCGGCGGGAGGATAAACTACGAGCAGTACTTC.

This clonotype was seen just once. A read error may produce the germline difference seen at one junction end. The genes are TRBV28 and TRBJ2-7; 7 nucleotides align to TRBD1. Germline V gene data show CDR1 as MDHEN and CDR2 as SYDVKM. The CDR3 covers 14 residues. The CDR3: CASSLGQATYEQYF. CDR3 DNA sequence: TGTGCCAGCAGTTTAGGACAGGCAACCTACGAACAGTACTTC.

Remarks on this clonotype: The junction departs from the called germline gene at one end, perhaps through a read error. The V and J genes are TRBV6-5 and TRBJ1-2, with unresolved D. Germline CDR1 is MNHEY and CDR2 is SVGAGI. This CDR3 region has 13 residues. In DNA, the CDR3 is TGTGGCAGCAGCCAGACAACTAACTATGGCTATACCTTC. Protein sequence: CGSSQTTNYGYTF.